Listed here are 13 T cell receptor beta chains from one sample, sequenced in a study of response to subunit inactivated influenza vaccine. Each CDR3 protein is one row after TCRdb ran MiXCR on the RT-PCR reads. The sample lists roughly 460,000 distinct CDR3 sequences; 9.5% to 12% were seen once. The sequencing here drew on PBMCs from blood, taken roughly 46 days after vaccination. Source of these receptors: a man aged 50 to 59 who received an inactivated influenza vaccine.

This clonotype has more than one count but fewer than ten. V usage is TRBV20-1 and J usage is TRBJ1-6; TRBD1 might be the D (5 bases). The CDR3 is 15 amino acids. Germline V CDR1 and CDR2: DFQATT, SNEGSKA (reference sequence). V lost 3 bases, J lost 6 bases, and 15 bases lay in between. CDR3 loop: CSASYRDRSNSPLHF. CDR3 nucleotide sequence: TGCAGTGCTAGTTACCGGGACCGATCTAATTCACCCCTCCACTTT.

This clonotype turned up a few times. This chain's CDR3 is CSVEERGAETGELFF. DNA of the CDR3: TGCAGCGTTGAAGAGAGAGGGGCGGAAACCGGGGAGCTGTTTTTT. This rearrangement joins TRBV29-1 to TRBJ2-2; D is perhaps TRBD1 or TRBD2 (5 bases each). V was shortened by 0 bases and J by 5 bases, with 13 bases between the two germline ends. The CDR3 extends over 15 amino acids. Germline-derived CDR1 and CDR2 are SQVTM and ANQGSEA.

V gene TRBV28 combines with J gene TRBJ2-3, with 12 bases aligning to TRBD2. CDR1 and CDR2 (germline): MDHEN, SYDVKM. The CDR3 runs to 20 residues. V shed 3 bases and J 2 bases; nucleotides not matched to a gene: 15. Written as DNA, the CDR3 is TGTGCCAGCAGTTTTCTGCTAGCGGGAGGGCCGGGTACCCCCACAGATACGCAGTATTTT. The encoded protein is CASSFLLAGGPGTPTDTQYF.

The chain links TRBV20-1 to TRBJ2-7, with 10 nucleotides matching TRBD2. Germline CDR1 DFQATT, CDR2 SNEGSKA (reference sequence). V shed 0 bases, J shed 0 bases, and the junction held 8 bases outside the gene matches. This CDR3 has 17 residues. CDR3 DNA: TGCAGTGCTAGAGATCTCGCTAGCGGGGGAAGCTCCTACGAGCAGTACTTC. Translated: CSARDLASGGSSYEQYF.

This clonotype has more than one count but fewer than ten. V usage is TRBV4-1 and J usage is TRBJ2-3, with D maybe TRBD2 (5 bases). This CDR3 is 19 amino acids long. Per the germline V gene, CDR1 is MGHRA and CDR2 is YSYEKL. Trimming cost V 0 bases and J 1 base, with 20 bases left between them. Written as DNA, the CDR3 is TGCGCCAGCAGCCAAGAAGCCGTCGGACCTCGGGGTGGCACAGATACGCAGTATTTT. Its protein is CASSQEAVGPRGGTDTQYF.

This clonotype has just a few counts. The chain employs TRBV5-4 and TRBJ2-3; D could derive from TRBD1 or TRBD2 (5 bases each). CDR3 length: 16 amino acids. Trimming removed 3 bases from V and 1 base from J, with 15 bases in between. The germline V gene has CDR1 SGHNT and CDR2 YYREEE (reference sequence). The DNA of the CDR3 is TGTGCCAGCAGCTCCCGGGGCAGCGGACGCACAGATACGCAGTATTTT. Translated, it gives CASSSRGSGRTDTQYF.

The V and J genes are TRBV20-1 and TRBJ1-5, with D maybe TRBD1 (5 bases). Trimming removed 0 bases at V and 11 bases at J, with 14 bases between. This CDR3 region has 13 residues. From germline, CDR1 is DFQATT and CDR2 SNEGSKA (reference sequence). CDR3 DNA: TGCAGTGCTAGAGAGGGGGGGGTTATGACCCAGCATTTT. Translated: CSAREGGVMTQHF.

This clonotype has more than one count but fewer than ten. This chain uses TRBV12-3 or TRBV12-4 with TRBJ1-3; D gene ambiguous. The CDR3 extends over 12 amino acids. V lost 7 bases to trimming and J lost 0 bases, with 4 bases between them. DNA for the CDR3: TGTGCCAGCACCTTCTCTGGAAACACCATATATTTT. As protein: CASTFSGNTIYF.

The chain recombines TRBV24-1 with TRBJ2-2; the D is unclear. The CDR3 spans 14 residues. V lost 0 bases, J lost 6 bases, and 7 bases lay in between. Looked up from germline, CDR1 is KGHDR and CDR2 is SFDVKD. Here the CDR3 reads CATSDLKAAGELFF. The CDR3 coding sequence is TGTGCCACCAGTGATTTGAAGGCCGCCGGGGAGCTGTTTTTT.

Ten or more counts support this clonotype. This chain joins TRBV4-2 and TRBJ1-1, with TRBD1 matching over 7 bases. Germline loops: CDR1 LGHNA, CDR2 YNFKEQ. The CDR3 has 15 residues. V shed 2 bases and J 3 bases; nucleotides not matched to a gene: 6. CDR3 in amino acids: CASSQKGQTYTEAFF. As DNA, the CDR3 is TGTGCCAGCAGCCAAAAGGGACAGACTTACACTGAAGCTTTCTTT.

The chain couples TRBV15 to TRBJ2-1, with 7 bases matching TRBD2. The ends lost 3 bases at V and 5 bases at J; junction bases unmatched: 7. Germline V gives CDR1 LNHNV, CDR2 YYDKDF (reference sequence). The CDR3 has 15 amino acids. Here the CDR3 DNA reads TGTGCCACCAGCAGTTCACTAGCGAACGACAATGAGCAGTTCTTC. The encoded protein is CATSSSLANDNEQFF. The full variable domain, rest sourced from reference TRBV15 and TRBJ2-1, is DAMVIQNPRYQVTQFGKPVTLSCSQTLNHNVMYWYQQKSSQAPKLLFHYYDKDFNNEADTPDNFQSRRPNTSFCFLDIRSPGLGDTAMYLCATSSSLANDNEQFFGPGTRLTVL.

This clonotype was recorded many times. The chain has TRBV25-1 and TRBJ1-3; tentative D call: TRBD1 (5 bases). CDR1 MGHDK and CDR2 SYGVNS come from the germline V gene. The CDR3 totals 10 residues. Trimming stripped 11 bases from V and 8 bases from J, with 10 bases between. The CDR3 here is CAVGGYTIYF. Written as DNA, the CDR3 is TGTGCCGTGGGGGGATACACCATATATTTT.

This clonotype was picked up a small number of times. The chain carries TRBV14 and TRBJ2-2; D is uncertain. Trimming removed 0 bases at V and 4 bases at J, with 6 bases between. The germline CDR1 and CDR2 sequences are SGHDN and FVKESK. The CDR3 runs 14 residues. The CDR3 is CASSQDGSTGELFF. The CDR3 DNA reads TGTGCCAGCAGCCAAGATGGATCCACCGGGGAGCTGTTTTTT.